Listed below are T cell receptor beta chains from one sample, sequenced in a study of cytomegalovirus exposure and HLA in healthy donors. Generated by immunoSEQ multiplex PCR, the TCRdb table keeps only in-frame clones and is missing some. Of approximately 150,000 clones listed, more than 60% are singletons. Sequenced sample: PBMCs. The receptor set was obtained from a man aged 40-50 years in good health and CMV-seronegative. CDR3s include the opening cysteine and the closing phenylalanine or tryptophan. The D gene is left open where the match is weak. Clone size is stated in some rows and not others, as once, few, many or a class when expanded.

V gene	D gene	clone size	J gene	CDR3 DNA	CDR3 protein
TRBV6-5	TRBD2	NA	TRBJ2-1	TGTGCCAGCGGTAGCGGGGGGGATCCCAACAATGAGCAGTTCTTC	CASGSGGDPNNEQFF
TRBV2	NA	once	TRBJ1-1	TGTGCCAGCAGAGGGGAGGTTCGTACTGAAGCTTTCTTT	CASRGEVRTEAFF
TRBV27	TRBD2	NA	TRBJ2-7	TGTGCCAGCAGTTACAGCGGGGGTAGTACCTACGAGCAGTACTTC	CASSYSGGSTYEQYF
TRBV9	TRBD2	NA	TRBJ2-3	TGTGCCAGCAGCCTAGGACTAGCGACAGATACGCAGTATTTT	CASSLGLATDTQYF
TRBV7-2	TRBD1	NA	TRBJ2-5	TGTGCCAGCAGCTACAGGGGCCTAGAGAGGGTCCAGTACTTC	CASSYRGLERVQYF
TRBV18	TRBD1	NA	TRBJ2-7	TGTGCCAGCTCACCACTCGCCTGGGACAGGACAACCTACGAGCAGTACTTC	CASSPLAWDRTTYEQYF
TRBV27	TRBD1	NA	TRBJ1-2	TGTGCCAGCAGTTTATTAGGACAGGAGGCGGTCTTC	CASSLLGQEAVF
TRBV30	NA	NA	TRBJ1-3	TGTGCCTGGAGTCGGGGGGAAGGAAACACCATATATTTT	CAWSRGEGNTIYF
TRBV7-8	NA	NA	TRBJ2-1	TGTGCCAGCAGCTTAGCAGTAGGAGGGGGCGATCTCTACAATGAGCAGTTCTTC	CASSLAVGGGDLYNEQFF
TRBV5-4	NA	NA	TRBJ2-1	TGTGCCAGCAGAGACAGGTTTGGTGAGCAGTTCTTC	CASRDRFGEQFF
TRBV19	TRBD1	NA	TRBJ1-1	TGTGCCAGTAGTATGAGACAGGGGAGCACTGAAGCTTTCTTT	CASSMRQGSTEAFF
TRBV7-6	NA	few	TRBJ2-3	TGTGCCAGCAGCTTATTGCTAGTGAACACAGATACGCAGTATTTT	CASSLLLVNTDTQYF
TRBV6-6	NA	few	TRBJ2-3	TGTGCCAGCAGCCCCGGGAGAGAGCAGACAGATACGCAGTATTTT	CASSPGREQTDTQYF
TRBV5-1	NA	NA	TRBJ2-7	TGCGCCAGCAGCTTGGGACAAAGCTACGAGCAGTACTTC	CASSLGQSYEQYF
TRBV6-6	TRBD2	NA	TRBJ2-7	TGTGCCAGCAGCGGAGGACTAGCGGGGGCCTACGAGCAGTACTTC	CASSGGLAGAYEQYF
TRBV11-3	NA	few	TRBJ1-1	TGTGCCAGCAGCATCAACATGAACACTGAAGCTTTCTTT	CASSINMNTEAFF
TRBV7-3	NA	NA	TRBJ1-1	TGTGCCAGCAGCTTTTCAGGGATTACTGAAGCTTTCTTT	CASSFSGITEAFF
TRBV11-1	TRBD1	NA	TRBJ1-2	TGTGCCAGCAGCTTGGATTCCAGGGGGGCTAACTATGGCTACACCTTC	CASSLDSRGANYGYTF
TRBV5-4	TRBD1	NA	TRBJ2-1	TGTGCCAGCAGCCGCACCGGGACAGGGAATACAAATGAGCAGTTCTTC	CASSRTGTGNTNEQFF
TRBV7-9	NA	NA	TRBJ1-1	TGTGCCAGCAGCTTAGACAGAGAAAACACTGAAGCTTTCTTT	CASSLDRENTEAFF
TRBV10-3	NA	NA	TRBJ2-1	TGTGCCATCAGTGACCCGAGGTATGAGCGGACCAGCCCTGAGCAGTTCTTC	CAISDPRYERTSPEQFF
TRBV30	NA	NA	TRBJ1-3	TGTGCCTGGACAAAATGGACAGAGGTTATACCCATATATTTT	CAWTKWTEVIPIYF
TRBV5-1	NA	NA	TRBJ1-3	TGCGCCAGCGGTGGGGGGAACTCTGGAAACACCATATATTTT	CASGGGNSGNTIYF
TRBV6-5	NA	NA	TRBJ1-5	TGTGCCAGCAGGGGAGCACCAGGTGCCCAGCATTTT	CASRGAPGAQHF
TRBV10-1	NA	NA	TRBJ2-7	TGCGCCAGCAGTCCCTCCGTGGGGGCGGAGGAGCAGTACTTC	CASSPSVGAEEQYF